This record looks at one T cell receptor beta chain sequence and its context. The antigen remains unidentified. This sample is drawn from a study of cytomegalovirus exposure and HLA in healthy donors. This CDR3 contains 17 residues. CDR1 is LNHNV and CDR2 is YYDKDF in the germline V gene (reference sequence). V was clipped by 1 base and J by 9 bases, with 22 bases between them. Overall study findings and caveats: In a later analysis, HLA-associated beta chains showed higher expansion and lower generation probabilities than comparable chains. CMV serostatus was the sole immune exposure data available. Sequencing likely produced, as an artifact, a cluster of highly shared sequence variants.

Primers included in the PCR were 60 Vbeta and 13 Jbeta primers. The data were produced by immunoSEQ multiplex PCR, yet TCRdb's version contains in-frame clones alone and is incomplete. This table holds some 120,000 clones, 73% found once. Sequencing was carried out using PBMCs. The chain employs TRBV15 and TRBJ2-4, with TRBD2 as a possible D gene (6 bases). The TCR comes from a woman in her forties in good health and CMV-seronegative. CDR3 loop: CATSRGLGLAEVGIQYF. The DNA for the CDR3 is TGTGCCACCAGCAGAGGCCTTGGATTAGCGGAAGTTGGCATTCAGTACTTC. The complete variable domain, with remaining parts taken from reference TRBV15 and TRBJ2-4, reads DAMVIQNPRYQVTQFGKPVTLSCSQTLNHNVMYWYQQKSSQAPKLLFHYYDKDFNNEADTPDNFQSRRPNTSFCFLDIRSPGLGDTAMYLCATSRGLGLAEVGIQYFGAGTRLSVL.